Presented here are 11 T cell receptor beta chains from one specimen sequenced in a study of T cell responses to AZD1222 COVID-19 vaccine listed by TCRdb under 2021. The label giving this sample's time point can be read as: baseline before first vaccination. The treatment or condition tag for this specimen amounts to: meningococcal conjugate vaccine given as trial control. Library method: the immunoSEQ multiplex PCR assay. Entries here come from immuneACCESS through TCRdb and include only in-frame sequences with V and J called. Some clones fail to appear in such tables; in the studies checked, an unresolved V gene covers under half of the shortfall, and the cause of the remainder is unknown. The sample contains approximately 140,000 clones, 82% of them found a single time. The ten largest clones represent approximately 4% of the sample. The sequencing used peripheral blood, collected on day 0 of MenACWY control vaccination. The receptors were sampled from an adult in good health.

The CDR3 reads CASSPGTGALDGYTF. The CDR3 DNA is TGTGCCAGCAGTCCCGGGACAGGGGCATTGGATGGCTACACCTTC. The rearrangement uses TRBV7-3 and TRBJ1-2; 10 bases align to TRBD1. Looked up from germline, CDR1 is SGHTA and CDR2 is FQGTGA. With V trimmed by 6 bases and J by 6 bases, 10 bases remained unmatched. This CDR3 has 15 amino acids.

The rearrangement uses TRBV10-3 and TRBJ2-1; 8 bases fit TRBD1. Unmatched junction bases numbered 11, after V lost 8 bases and J lost 8 bases. CDR1 ENHRY and CDR2 SYGVKD come from the germline V gene. This CDR3 is 14 amino acids long. The CDR3, as DNA: TGTGCCATCGCCCCCGGACAGGGAACCGATGAGCAGTTCTTC. Encoded protein: CAIAPGQGTDEQFF.

The chain links TRBV5-6 to TRBJ1-5; 8 bases align to TRBD1. Germline V gene sequence: CDR1 SGHDT, CDR2 YYEEEE. V dropped 4 bases and J dropped 1; count of bases not matched to a gene: 7. The CDR3 is 16 residues long. CDR3 DNA sequence: TGTGCCAGCAGCCGGACAGGGAGAGGGAGCAATCAGCCCCAGCATTTT. This sequence encodes CASSRTGRGSNQPQHF.

The chain employs TRBV19 and TRBJ2-1; 8 bases line up with TRBD1. The V gene's germline CDR1 is LNHDA and CDR2 SQIVND (reference sequence). This CDR3 has 12 amino acids. V gave up 9 bases and J gave up 9 bases; unmatched junction bases: 7. The CDR3 DNA is TGTGCCAGCCGGACAGGGCAGCTTGAGCAGTTCTTC. Its protein is CASRTGQLEQFF.

The V gene is TRBV4-1, the J gene TRBJ2-2; D uncertain. Germline V gene sequence: CDR1 MGHRA, CDR2 YSYEKL. Trimming removed 4 bases at V and 2 bases at J, with 11 bases between. The CDR3 covers 15 residues. The CDR3 bases are TGCGCCAGCAGCCGGGCCTCAGCCAACACCGGGGAGCTGTTTTTT. This sequence encodes CASSRASANTGELFF.

J is TRBJ1-1 and V is TRBV6-5; 9 nucleotides line up with TRBD1. The J segment lost 4 bases and the V segment lost 6 bases, leaving 9 bases of the junction unmatched. This CDR3 region has 15 residues. Germline assignment: CDR1 MNHEY and CDR2 SVGAGI. The CDR3 protein is CASRLITGGGTEAFF. CDR3 bases: TGTGCCAGCAGACTAATAACAGGGGGCGGCACTGAAGCTTTCTTT.

V is TRBV6-2 or TRBV6-3 and J is TRBJ1-5; perhaps TRBD1 as D (5 bases). This CDR3 comprises 15 residues. CDR1 MNHEY and CDR2 SVGEGT come from the germline V gene. The ends were cut back, 0 bases at V and 3 bases at J, with 9 bases in the middle. The CDR3 nucleotides are TGTGCCAGCAGTTACTCGGGACGGAACAATCAGCCCCAGCATTTT. It codes for CASSYSGRNNQPQHF.

This clone was seen a few times. The V call is TRBV7-2, the J call TRBJ1-2; a weak D match, TRBD1 (6 bases). The V gene lost 3 bases and the J gene lost 3 bases, with 11 bases spanning the gap. The germline gives CDR1 SGHTA, CDR2 FQGNSA. The CDR3 loop spans 14 amino acids. The CDR3 protein is CASSFPQGYYGYTF. The CDR3 DNA reads TGTGCCAGCAGCTTTCCTCAGGGGTACTATGGCTACACCTTC.

V and J are TRBV7-8 and TRBJ2-1, with D possibly called TRBD1 or TRBD2 (5 bases each). The germline V and J ends were trimmed by 1 base and 5 bases, with 12 bases remaining between them. The germline V gene has CDR1 SGHVS and CDR2 FQNEAQ. This CDR3 has 15 amino acids. Here the CDR3 DNA reads TGTGCCAGCAGCTTAGTAATCGGGGCTGACAATGAGCAGTTCTTC. This sequence encodes CASSLVIGADNEQFF.

There are a few counts of this clone. The chain couples TRBV5-5 to TRBJ2-2; D is perhaps TRBD2 (5 bases). The CDR3 contains 14 residues. Per germline, CDR1 SGHKS and CDR2 YYEKEE (reference sequence). The V and J ends lost 2 bases and 7 bases respectively, with 12 bases between them. In nucleotides, the CDR3 is TGTGCCAGCAGCTTCTGGACTGTGGGCGGGGAGCTGTTTTTT. Its translation is CASSFWTVGGELFF.

The V call is TRBV27, the J call TRBJ1-2; a possible D gene is TRBD1 (5 bases). Deletions cut 6 bases from V and 2 bases from J, with 19 bases between. The CDR3 covers 16 residues. CDR1 is MNHEY, CDR2 SMNVEV, per germline (reference sequence). The CDR3 region has the DNA TGTGCCAGCAGGCGGGGGGGAGGGTGGCGCAACTATGGCTACACCTTC. Translated: CASRRGGGWRNYGYTF.